A selection of T cell receptor beta chains follows, all from one sample in a study of identical twins. MiXCR, run by TCRdb on the 5' RACE reads, gives a single entry per CDR3 protein. In the table there are 700,000 or so distinct CDR3 sequences, 21% of which are singletons. The sample also formed part of further work on T cells expressing NK-cell markers.

Material: PBMCs. These receptor sequences come from a woman younger than 35 in good health. The CDR3 runs from the conserved cysteine through the conserved F or W. A clone size is listed for some rows: how often the clone was seen (once, few, many), or a class if it is expanded.

len,j_gene,abundance,v_gene,CDR3aa
15,TRBJ2-3,many,TRBV6-4,CASSESTGTSDTQYF
14,TRBJ2-1,few,TRBV4-1,CASSQDWSSYEQFF
16,TRBJ2-3,few,TRBV7-2,CASSPSGRRHTDTQYF
17,TRBJ1-5,once,TRBV20-1,CSASPEGTGWVLRPQHF
16,TRBJ2-3,few,TRBV3-1,CASSQSPGEGLDTQYF
14,TRBJ2-7,few,TRBV5-5,CASSLVLASGEQYF
16,TRBJ2-5,-,TRBV12-3/TRBV12-4,CASSPYPSTGEETQYF
15,TRBJ2-5,few,TRBV12-3/TRBV12-4,CASSLARLAPETQYF
16,TRBJ1-5,many,TRBV9,CASSVPGQGRSQPQHF
16,TRBJ2-1,-,TRBV2,CASSVDRGPGGNEQFF
17,TRBJ2-5,-,TRBV5-1,CASRRASGRGAPETQYF
14,TRBJ2-3,few,TRBV11-2,CASSQPPHTDTQYF
13,TRBJ2-3,many,TRBV5-1,CASSFSSTDTQYF
14,TRBJ2-1,many,TRBV20-1,CSASGGLSYNEQFF
10,TRBJ1-1,few,TRBV12-3/TRBV12-4,CASGSSEAFF
15,TRBJ2-1,few,TRBV4-3,CASSQGIAGGYEQFF
15,TRBJ2-7,-,TRBV7-9,CASSSWTGGSYEQYF
11,TRBJ2-7,-,TRBV5-1,CASRKKYEQYF
13,TRBJ1-1,-,TRBV12-3/TRBV12-4,CASSVRMNTEAFF
13,TRBJ2-6,few,TRBV5-6,CASSLGFPLVLTF
15,TRBJ2-1,few,TRBV10-3,CAISESGGRKNEQFF
13,TRBJ2-1,few,TRBV9,CASSVGLFDEQFF
12,TRBJ1-2,many,TRBV12-3/TRBV12-4,CASSLTGYGYTF
13,TRBJ1-2,few,TRBV10-3,CAIWSGEYDGYTF
16,TRBJ2-7,-,TRBV18,CASSPTGTLSSYEQYF
16,TRBJ2-5,many,TRBV10-3,CAISESTEGYQETQYF
15,TRBJ2-7,-,TRBV4-3,CASSQGRGRIKEQYF
14,TRBJ2-7,-,TRBV25-1,CASRGSGGPGEQYF
14,TRBJ2-7,-,TRBV20-1,CSAISGRPEYEQYF
13,TRBJ2-1,-,TRBV11-2,CASSSHRVGEQFF
14,TRBJ2-7,few,TRBV10-3,CAISERVAGDEQYF
13,TRBJ2-7,few,TRBV7-9,CASSPLWGYEQYF
15,TRBJ1-1,many,TRBV29-1,CSVPWTDTGNTEAFF
15,TRBJ2-5,few,TRBV9,CASSPSGTSQETQYF
16,TRBJ2-1,once,TRBV6-1,CASSLPIGGGGNEQFF
13,TRBJ2-5,few,TRBV27,CASKISGQETQYF
12,TRBJ1-2,few,TRBV3-1,CASSQGVGGYTF